Listed below are T cell receptor beta chains from one sample, sequenced in a study of blood T cells in healthy people across ages. Each CDR3 protein is one row after TCRdb ran MiXCR on the 5' RACE reads. The data show more than 1,400,000 distinct CDR3 sequences, around 39% seen once. Material for sequencing was blood. Receptors originate from a woman between 18 and 29 years old in good health. Both conserved end residues are part of each CDR3. The order of the fields is V gene, J gene, clone size, D gene, CDR3 DNA, CDR3 protein. D genes are given only for firm matches. Expanded clones are given a class, and other clones once, few, many or no size at all.

TRBV6-5	TRBJ2-7	.	.	TGTGCCAGCAGGCCTTCAGGGCGACCCTACGAGCAGTACTTC	CASRPSGRPYEQYF
TRBV7-2	TRBJ2-5	once	TRBD2	TGTGCCAGCAGCTTAATGGCGGGGGGACTAGCGGGGGAGACCCAGTACTTC	CASSLMAGGLAGETQYF
TRBV6-8	TRBJ2-5	few	TRBD2	TGTGCCAGTAGTTTAAGCAGCGGGAGTCGACGAGAGACCCAGTACTTC	CASSLSSGSRRETQYF
TRBV5-1	TRBJ2-3	few	.	TGCGCCAGCAGCTTGTACGGCGCAGATACGCAGTATTTT	CASSLYGADTQYF
TRBV20-1	TRBJ2-7	.	TRBD2	TGCAGTGCTAGAGATTTTGCGGGAGAAACCTACGAGCAGTACTTC	CSARDFAGETYEQYF
TRBV7-2	TRBJ2-1	few	TRBD1	TGTGCCAGCAGCCGCGACAGGGGTGAGCAGTTCTTC	CASSRDRGEQFF
TRBV11-2	TRBJ2-1	.	TRBD2	TGTGCCAGCAGCTTACACCTTGCGCAGCGGGAGAAGGGGGAGCAGTTCTTC	CASSLHLAQREKGEQFF
TRBV5-1	TRBJ1-1	.	.	TGCGCCAGCAGCCCGAATCCGATAGGGCTAAACACTGAAGCTTTCTTT	CASSPNPIGLNTEAFF
TRBV11-2	TRBJ2-7	.	TRBD2	TGTGCCGGCAGCTTAGAGATTTTTGGCGGGGGTACAACCTACGAGCAGTACTTC	CAGSLEIFGGGTTYEQYF
TRBV13	TRBJ2-1	few	.	TGTGCCAGCAGCTCACTTCTGCGTGAGCAGTTCTTC	CASSSLLREQFF
TRBV4-2	TRBJ1-1	.	.	TGTGCCAGCAGCCAAGGAGCCGAACGCACTGAAGCTTTCTTT	CASSQGAERTEAFF
TRBV24-1	TRBJ2-3	many	.	TGTGCCACGCACGATGGTACAGATACGCAGTATTTT	CATHDGTDTQYF
TRBV20-1	TRBJ2-3	few	TRBD1	TGCAGTGCCGGGGACAGAACCACAGATACGCAGTATTTT	CSAGDRTTDTQYF
TRBV18	TRBJ2-7	many	.	TGCGCCAGCAGCCCGGGGGCGAGCTCCTACGAGCAGTACTTC	CASSPGASSYEQYF
TRBV20-1	TRBJ2-5	.	TRBD2	TGCAGCGCCAAAACCGGGACTACCGACCAAGAGACCCAGTACTTC	CSAKTGTTDQETQYF
TRBV10-3	TRBJ2-1	.	.	TGTGCCATCACGTCAGCGGTGACCTACAATGAGCAGTTCTTC	CAITSAVTYNEQFF
TRBV6-1	TRBJ2-3	.	TRBD2	TGTGCCAGCAGGACATTAGCGGGGGGCGGTTGGGCAGATACGCAGTATTTT	CASRTLAGGGWADTQYF
TRBV20-1	TRBJ1-1	.	.	TGCAGTGCTAGAGATGGGCAGGGTCGAGCTTTCTTT	CSARDGQGRAFF
TRBV5-5	TRBJ2-5	.	TRBD2	TGTGCCAGCAGCGGACTACTAGCGGGAGGGCGAGGGACCCAGTACTTC	CASSGLLAGGRGTQYF
TRBV27	TRBJ2-1	.	.	TGTGCCAGCAGTTCGATTTTAAGCCAGACAGATGAGCAGTTCTTC	CASSSILSQTDEQFF